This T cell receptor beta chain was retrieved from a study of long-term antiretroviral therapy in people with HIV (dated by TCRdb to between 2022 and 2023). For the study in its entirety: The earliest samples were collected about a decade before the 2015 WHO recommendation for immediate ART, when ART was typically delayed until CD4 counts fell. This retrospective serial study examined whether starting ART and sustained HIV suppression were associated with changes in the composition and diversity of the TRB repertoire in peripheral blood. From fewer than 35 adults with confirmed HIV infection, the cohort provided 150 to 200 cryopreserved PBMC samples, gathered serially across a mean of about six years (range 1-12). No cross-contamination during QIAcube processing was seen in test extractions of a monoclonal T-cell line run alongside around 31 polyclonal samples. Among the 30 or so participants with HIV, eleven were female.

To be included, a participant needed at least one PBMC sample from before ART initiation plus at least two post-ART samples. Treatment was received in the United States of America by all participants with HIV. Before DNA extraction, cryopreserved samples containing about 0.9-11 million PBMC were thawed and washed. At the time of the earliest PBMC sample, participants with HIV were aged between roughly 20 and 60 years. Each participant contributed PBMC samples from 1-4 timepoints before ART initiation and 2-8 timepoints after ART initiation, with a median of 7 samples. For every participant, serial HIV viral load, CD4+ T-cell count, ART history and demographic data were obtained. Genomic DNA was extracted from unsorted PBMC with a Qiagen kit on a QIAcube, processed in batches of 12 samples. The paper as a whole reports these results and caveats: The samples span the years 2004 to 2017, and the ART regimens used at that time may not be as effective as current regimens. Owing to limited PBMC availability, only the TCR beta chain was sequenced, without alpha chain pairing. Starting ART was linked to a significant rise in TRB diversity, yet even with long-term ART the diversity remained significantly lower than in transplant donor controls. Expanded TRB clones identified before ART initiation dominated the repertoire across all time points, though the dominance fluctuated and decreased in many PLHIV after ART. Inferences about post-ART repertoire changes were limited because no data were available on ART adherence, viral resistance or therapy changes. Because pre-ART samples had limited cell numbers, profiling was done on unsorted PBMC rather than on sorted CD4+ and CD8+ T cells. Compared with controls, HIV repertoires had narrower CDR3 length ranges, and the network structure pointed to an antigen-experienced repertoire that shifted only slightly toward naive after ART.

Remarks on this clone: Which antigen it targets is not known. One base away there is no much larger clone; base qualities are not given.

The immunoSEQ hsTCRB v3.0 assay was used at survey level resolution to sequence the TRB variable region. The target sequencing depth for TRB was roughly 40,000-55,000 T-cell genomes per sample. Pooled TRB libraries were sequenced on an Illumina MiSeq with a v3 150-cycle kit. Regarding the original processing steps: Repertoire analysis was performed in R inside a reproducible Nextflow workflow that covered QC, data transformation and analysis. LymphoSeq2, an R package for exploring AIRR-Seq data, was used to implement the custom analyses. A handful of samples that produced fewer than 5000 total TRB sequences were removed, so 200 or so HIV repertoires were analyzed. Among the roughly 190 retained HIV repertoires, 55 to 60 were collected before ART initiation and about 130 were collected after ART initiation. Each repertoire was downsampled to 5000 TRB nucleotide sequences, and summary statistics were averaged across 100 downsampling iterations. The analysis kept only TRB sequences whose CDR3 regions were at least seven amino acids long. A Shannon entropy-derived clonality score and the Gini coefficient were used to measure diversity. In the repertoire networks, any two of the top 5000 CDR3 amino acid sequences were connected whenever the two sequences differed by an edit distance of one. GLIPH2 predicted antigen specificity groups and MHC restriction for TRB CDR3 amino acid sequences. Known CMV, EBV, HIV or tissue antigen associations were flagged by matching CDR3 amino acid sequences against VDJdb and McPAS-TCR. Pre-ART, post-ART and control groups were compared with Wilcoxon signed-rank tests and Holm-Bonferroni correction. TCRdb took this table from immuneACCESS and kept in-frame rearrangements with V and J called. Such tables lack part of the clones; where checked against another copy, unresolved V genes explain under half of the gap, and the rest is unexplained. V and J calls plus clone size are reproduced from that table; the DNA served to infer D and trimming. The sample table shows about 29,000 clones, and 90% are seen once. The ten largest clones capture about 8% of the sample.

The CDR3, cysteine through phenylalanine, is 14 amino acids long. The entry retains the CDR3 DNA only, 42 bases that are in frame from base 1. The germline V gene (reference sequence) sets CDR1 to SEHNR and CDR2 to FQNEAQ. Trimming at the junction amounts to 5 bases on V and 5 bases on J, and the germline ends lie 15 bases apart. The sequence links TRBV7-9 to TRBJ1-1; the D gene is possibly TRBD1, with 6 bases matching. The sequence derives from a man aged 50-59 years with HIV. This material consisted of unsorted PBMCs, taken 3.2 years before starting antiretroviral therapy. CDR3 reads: CASSAPGQGTEAFF. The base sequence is TGTGCCAGCAGCGCTCCGGGGCAGGGGACTGAAGCTTTCTTT.